Each of the 21 T cell receptor beta chains below was sequenced from the same sample in a study of OX40 agonist ivuxolimab in advanced cancers. Measured with immunoSEQ multiplex PCR; TCRdb has only the in-frame clones, and not every one. This table holds tens of thousands of clones, around 94% found once. Material: CD4+ or CD8+ T cells sorted from blood, obtained in a trial of the OX40 agonist ivuxolimab. These receptors were obtained from an adult with an advanced solid tumor such as melanoma, head and neck, liver or kidney cancer.

This chain connects TRBV7-9 to TRBJ1-2; no clear D. V gave up 4 bases and J gave up 0 bases, with 15 bases separating them. CDR3 size: 16 residues. Germline V gives CDR1 SEHNR, CDR2 FQNEAQ (reference sequence). CDR3 sequence reads: CASSSLRSGTNYGYTF. The CDR3 nucleotides are TGTGCCAGCAGCTCCCTAAGGTCAGGTACTAACTATGGCTACACCTTC.

CDR3 amino acids: CASSARDRVLGGYTF. Here the CDR3 DNA reads TGTGCCAGCAGCGCCCGGGACCGAGTTTTAGGTGGCTACACCTTC. This chain links TRBV9 with TRBJ1-2; D possibly corresponds to TRBD1 (5 bases). Trimming left V 3 bases short and J 7 bases short, with 19 bases between. Germline values: CDR1 SGDLS, CDR2 YYNGEE. CDR3 size: 15 residues.

CDR3 nucleotides: TGTGCCAGTAGTACCCTCTTTAAAGGGGCGCAAGGTGGCTACACCTTC. Its protein product is CASSTLFKGAQGGYTF. This chain connects TRBV19 to TRBJ1-2, with D possibly matching TRBD1 (5 bases). Trimming left V 4 bases short and J 7 bases short, with 22 bases between. Germline CDR1 reads LNHDA; CDR2 reads SQIVND (reference sequence). This CDR3 region has 16 residues.

The rearrangement uses TRBV5-6 and TRBJ1-2, with a weak D call TRBD1 (6 bases). The V gene's germline CDR1 is SGHDT and CDR2 YYEEEE. Trimming removed 0 bases at V and 3 bases at J, with 15 bases between. CDR3 length: 16 amino acids. The CDR3 DNA sequence: TGTGCCAGCAGCTTGGCCACAGGGAATTACGACTATGGCTACACCTTC. This translates into CASSLATGNYDYGYTF.

The chain has TRBV18 and TRBJ2-2; tentative D call: TRBD2 (6 bases). V was trimmed by 2 bases and J by 4 bases, leaving 11 bases between them. This CDR3 spans 15 amino acids. The germline CDR1 and CDR2 sequences are KGHSH and LQKENI. Here the CDR3 DNA reads TGTGCCAGCTCACCAGTCGGAGGGGCCACCGGGGAGCTGTTTTTT. Translation gives CASSPVGGATGELFF. The variable domain in full, completed from reference TRBV18 and TRBJ2-2, reads NAGVMQNPRHLVRRRGQEARLRCSPMKGHSHVYWYRQLPEEGLKFMVYLQKENIIDESGMPKERFSAEFPKEGPSILRIQQVVRGDSAAYFCASSPVGGATGELFFGEGSRLTVL.

The rearrangement joins TRBV4-1 to TRBJ2-7; no clear D gene. Looked up from germline, CDR1 is MGHRA and CDR2 is YSYEKL. V was shortened by 0 bases and J by 1 base, with 10 bases between the two germline ends. The CDR3 covers 15 residues. The CDR3 sequence is CASSQDVASSYEQYF. DNA for the CDR3: TGCGCCAGCAGCCAAGATGTCGCCAGTTCCTACGAGCAGTACTTC.

The rearrangement links TRBV28 to TRBJ1-4; 8 nucleotides match TRBD1. This CDR3 spans 12 amino acids. J was trimmed by 8 bases and V by 6 bases; bases with no gene match: 2. Germline V gene sequence: CDR1 MDHEN, CDR2 SYDVKM. This CDR3 reads CASSYRGEKLFF. CDR3 sequence (DNA): TGTGCCAGCAGCTACAGGGGGGAAAAACTGTTTTTT.

The CDR3 reads CASSLPDGTFYEQYF. As DNA, the CDR3 is TGCGCCAGCAGCTTGCCGGACGGGACTTTCTACGAGCAGTACTTC. The chain is built from TRBV5-1 and TRBJ2-7, with D tentatively TRBD2 (6 bases). Germline CDR1 SGHRS, CDR2 YFSETQ. Trimming stripped 1 base from V and 3 bases from J, with 14 bases between. The CDR3 has 15 amino acids.

The chain has TRBV7-3 and TRBJ2-1; 9 bases align to TRBD1. Germline CDR1 SGHTA, CDR2 FQGTGA. V lost 5 bases to trimming and J lost 6 bases; unmatched junction nucleotides: 8. This CDR3 comprises 15 residues. The chain's CDR3 is CASSRWTGEGNEQFF. CDR3 in DNA: TGTGCCAGCAGCCGATGGACAGGGGAGGGCAATGAGCAGTTCTTC.

The chain carries TRBV6-5 and TRBJ2-3, with D possibly being TRBD2 (5 bases). Deletions cut 6 bases from V and 4 bases from J, with 17 bases between. The CDR3 length is 15 residues. Germline-derived CDR1 and CDR2 are MNHEY and SVGAGI. CDR3 residues: CASSSAVTGADTQYF. Here the CDR3 DNA reads TGTGCCAGCAGCTCAGCGGTGACTGGGGCAGATACGCAGTATTTT.

This clone was observed once. The V call is TRBV7-9, the J call TRBJ2-7; possibly TRBD1 for D (6 bases). Trimming took 5 bases from V and 2 from J, leaving 16 bases between them. Germline V gene sequence: CDR1 SEHNR, CDR2 FQNEAQ (reference sequence). CDR3 length: 15 residues. The CDR3 loop is CASSGSAGEAYEQYF. CDR3 coding DNA: TGTGCCAGCAGCGGGTCGGCAGGGGAAGCCTACGAGCAGTACTTC.

CDR3 residues: CASSLSGSSYNEQFF. CDR3 DNA: TGTGCCAGCAGCCTAAGCGGTAGCTCCTACAATGAGCAGTTCTTC. The chain employs TRBV7-2 and TRBJ2-1; D perhaps matches TRBD2 (5 bases). There are 15 residues in the CDR3. V was shortened by 5 bases and J by 0 bases, with 11 bases between the two germline ends. Germline lookup yields CDR1 SGHTA and CDR2 FQGNSA.

The V call is TRBV9, the J call TRBJ2-7; 12 bases line up with TRBD1. The CDR3 is 18 amino acids. The V gene end was trimmed by 3 bases and the J gene end by 2 bases; junction bases not matched to a gene: 12. From germline, CDR1 is SGDLS and CDR2 YYNGEE. CDR3 bases: TGTGCCAGCAGCGACCCGGGACAGGGGGCAGAAGGTCCCTACGAGCAGTACTTC. Its translation is CASSDPGQGAEGPYEQYF. The whole variable domain, filled in from reference TRBV9 and TRBJ2-7, reads DSGVTQTPKHLITATGQRVTLRCSPRSGDLSVYWYQQSLDQGLQFLIQYYNGEERAKGNILERFSAQQFPDLHSELNLSSLELGDSALYFCASSDPGQGAEGPYEQYFGPGTRLTVT.

V usage is TRBV7-3 and J usage is TRBJ2-6, with D possibly matching TRBD1 (5 bases). Germline CDR1 reads SGHTA; CDR2 reads FQGTGA. V was shortened by 2 bases and J by 4 bases, with 9 bases between the two germline ends. The CDR3 runs to 15 residues. The CDR3 nucleotides are TGTGCCAGCAGCTTAGGGGCGGACGGGGCCAACGTCCTGACTTTC. Translation gives CASSLGADGANVLTF.

The genes are TRBV7-6 and TRBJ2-7, with unresolved D. Germline CDR1 is SGHVS and CDR2 is FNYEAQ. Trimming took 5 bases from V and 0 from J, leaving 17 bases between them. The CDR3 is 16 amino acids. The DNA for the CDR3 is TGTGCCAGCAGCGACCGGACCCGAAAGGGCTCCTACGAGCAGTACTTC. Its protein is CASSDRTRKGSYEQYF.

The V call is TRBV5-6, the J call TRBJ1-5, with no clear D. This CDR3 contains 13 residues. Looked up from germline, CDR1 is SGHDT and CDR2 is YYEEEE. The V gene lost 0 bases and the J gene lost 2 bases, with 3 bases spanning the gap. The CDR3 DNA sequence: TGTGCCAGCAGCTTGGCGGGCAATCAGCCCCAGCATTTT. As protein: CASSLAGNQPQHF.

V and J are TRBV25-1 and TRBJ2-5; 7 nucleotides align to TRBD2. The J call may not be correct, given that the DNA end is closer to TRBJ2-7. Per the germline V gene, CDR1 is MGHDK and CDR2 is SYGVNS. The CDR3 extends over 14 amino acids. CDR3: CASSEPAGSYEQYF. The CDR3 DNA reads TGTGCCAGCAGTGAACCAGCGGGATCCTACGAGCAGTACTTC.

The J gene is TRBJ1-5, the V gene TRBV27; D gene uncertain. The CDR3 has 15 amino acids. Germline V CDR1 and CDR2: MNHEY, SMNVEV (reference sequence). With 0 bases removed from V and 9 bases from J, the gap between germline ends came to 15 bases. CDR3 amino acids: CASSLSSQAYWPQHF. In nucleotides, the CDR3 is TGTGCCAGCAGTTTATCGTCGCAAGCATATTGGCCCCAGCATTTT.

The V gene is TRBV13, the J gene TRBJ1-1; D is uncertain. CDR3 size: 13 residues. Germline V CDR1 and CDR2: PRHDT, FYEKMQ (reference sequence). Trimming cost V 0 bases and J 5 bases, with 7 bases left between them. CDR3 sequence: CASSLGGWTEAFF. The CDR3 nucleotides read TGTGCCAGCAGCTTAGGGGGCTGGACTGAAGCTTTCTTT. The full variable domain, with the rest looked up from reference TRBV13 and TRBJ1-1, is AAGVIQSPRHLIKEKRETATLKCYPIPRHDTVYWYQQGPGQDPQFLISFYEKMQSDKGSIPDRFSAQQFSDYHSELNMSSLELGDSALYFCASSLGGWTEAFFGQGTRLTVV.

The V gene is TRBV29-1, the J gene TRBJ1-2; D call uncertain. V lost 6 bases, J lost 6 bases, and 11 bases lay in between. The CDR3 consists of 11 residues. Germline V gives CDR1 SQVTM, CDR2 ANQGSEA. The CDR3 DNA reads as TGCAGCGTGGTGGTAAACGATGGCTACACCTTC. Amino acid sequence: CSVVVNDGYTF.

Here the CDR3 DNA reads TGCGCCAGCAGCCAAGGGCCAGAGACAGGGGGCCCCTCCTACGAGCAGTACTTC. This translates into CASSQGPETGGPSYEQYF. V is TRBV4-3 and J is TRBJ2-7, with 10 bases lining up with TRBD1. The CDR3 contains 18 residues. With V trimmed by 1 base and J by 0 bases, 9 bases remained unmatched. The V gene's germline CDR1 is LGHNA and CDR2 YSLEER.